These 21 T cell receptor beta chains share one sample of origin, sequenced in a study of T cell responses to AZD1222 COVID-19 vaccine. The protocol was immunoSEQ multiplex PCR, while the TCRdb copy is restricted to in-frame clones and leaves out a portion. The profile shows roughly 100,000 clones, about 92% of them singletons. Sequencing used peripheral blood, obtained on day 0 of AZD1222 vaccination. The receptors come from an adult in good health.

The J gene is TRBJ1-5, the V gene TRBV5-1, with a weak D call TRBD1 (5 bases). The V gene's germline CDR1 is SGHRS and CDR2 YFSETQ. CDR3 size: 15 residues. V shed 4 bases and J shed 1 base, with 12 bases lying between them. CDR3 amino acids: CASSAGVGSNQPQHF. The CDR3 DNA follows: TGCGCCAGCAGCGCGGGGGTCGGAAGCAATCAGCCCCAGCATTTT.

The chain has TRBV6-5 and TRBJ1-5, with a tentative D call TRBD1 (5 bases). Germline lookup yields CDR1 MNHEY and CDR2 SVGAGI. V lost 7 bases and J lost 4, with 17 bases in between. CDR3 size: 15 residues. CDR3 in DNA: TGTGCCAGCAAAAACCAGGACAACCAAAATCAGCCCCAGCATTTT. It translates to CASKNQDNQNQPQHF.

The rearrangement uses TRBV5-5 and TRBJ1-2, with a tentative D call TRBD1 (5 bases). V shed 1 base and J shed 1 base, with 8 bases lying between them. Germline V CDR1 and CDR2: SGHKS, YYEKEE (reference sequence). This CDR3 contains 14 residues. As DNA, the CDR3 is TGTGCCAGCAGCTTGTCGACAGATAACTATGGCTACACCTTC. Residues: CASSLSTDNYGYTF.

The DNA of the CDR3 is TGTGCCAGCAAACTGGGACCGCCGAACACTGAAGCTTTCTTT. Translation gives CASKLGPPNTEAFF. The chain couples TRBV19 to TRBJ1-1, with a possible D match to TRBD1 (5 bases). Trimming took 9 bases from V and 1 from J, leaving 15 bases between them. CDR1 and CDR2 (germline): LNHDA, SQIVND (reference sequence). This CDR3 contains 14 residues. Looking up the rest from reference TRBV19 and TRBJ1-1 gives the full variable domain: DGGITQSPKYLFRKEGQNVTLSCEQNLNHDAMYWYRQDPGQGLRLIYYSQIVNDFQKGDIAEGYSVSREKKESFPLTVTSAQKNPTAFYLCASKLGPPNTEAFFGQGTRLTVV.

This chain uses TRBV2 with TRBJ2-2; TRBD1 or TRBD2 may be the D gene (7 bases each). Germline CDR1 is SNHLY and CDR2 is FYNNEI. Trimming removed 9 bases from V and 7 bases from J, with 27 bases in between. The CDR3 has 17 amino acids. The CDR3 loop reads CASLLAVPPRGRGELFF. CDR3 DNA sequence: TGTGCCAGTCTGCTAGCGGTCCCACCTAGGGGGCGCGGGGAGCTGTTTTTT.

This chain uses TRBV3-1 (or the pseudogene TRBV3-2) with TRBJ2-7, with D possibly being TRBD1 or TRBD2 (6 bases each). Looked up from germline, CDR1 is LGHDT and CDR2 is YNNKEL (reference sequence). V shed 6 bases and J shed 9 bases, with 21 bases lying between them. The CDR3 runs 14 residues. The CDR3 is CASRLGGPSWRQYF. The CDR3 DNA follows: TGTGCCAGCAGACTCGGGGGCCCCTCCTGGCGGCAGTACTTC.

The V and J genes are TRBV18 and TRBJ1-3; D is ambiguous. The V gene's germline CDR1 is KGHSH and CDR2 LQKENI. Trimming took 2 bases from V and 4 from J, leaving 6 bases between them. This CDR3 region has 13 residues. The CDR3 here is CASSPSGGNTIYF. CDR3 nucleotides: TGTGCCAGCTCACCATCAGGCGGAAACACCATATATTTT.

The chain uses TRBV6-6 and TRBJ1-3; D gene unclear. This CDR3 contains 16 residues. Germline CDR1 MNHNY, CDR2 SVGAGI (reference sequence). V lost 0 bases to trimming and J lost 2 bases, with 11 bases between them. CDR3 in amino acids: CASSYSTSPAGNTIYF. CDR3 coding DNA: TGTGCCAGCAGTTACTCGACGTCGCCAGCTGGAAACACCATATATTTT.

The genes are TRBV5-6 and TRBJ2-3, with 7 bases fitting TRBD1. Germline trimming cut 0 bases from V and 2 bases from J; bases unmatched to any gene: 3. The CDR3 spans 15 residues. Germline CDR1 SGHDT, CDR2 YYEEEE. Written as DNA, the CDR3 is TGTGCCAGCAGCTTGGGACAGGGACCCACAGATACGCAGTATTTT. The encoded protein is CASSLGQGPTDTQYF.

J is TRBJ2-7 and V is TRBV18; D perhaps matches TRBD1 (6 bases). Between the trimmed V and J ends, which lost 6 bases and 2 bases, there was a span of 14 bases. This CDR3 has 14 amino acids. The germline CDR1 and CDR2 sequences are KGHSH and LQKENI. For the CDR3, the DNA is TGTGCCAGCTCTCCCAGGGACATCCCCTACGAGCAGTACTTC. Residues: CASSPRDIPYEQYF.

J is TRBJ2-2 and V is TRBV28; D possibly corresponds to TRBD2 (5 bases). CDR1 is MDHEN and CDR2 is SYDVKM in the germline V gene. Trimming removed 8 bases at V and 4 bases at J, with 8 bases between. This CDR3 is 12 amino acids long. Written as DNA, the CDR3 is TGTGCCAGCGTGGAGGTCACCGGGGAGCTGTTTTTT. The encoded protein is CASVEVTGELFF.

This clone was counted a single time. This sample also contains other DNA sequences that code for the same CDR3. The chain joins TRBV6-5 to TRBJ2-7, with 10 positions matching TRBD2. This CDR3 has 14 residues. The germline CDR1 and CDR2 sequences are MNHEY and SVGAGI. V shed 5 bases and J 0 bases; nucleotides not matched to a gene: 1. The DNA of the CDR3 is TGTGCCAGCAGTAGGACTAGCGGCTCCTACGAGCAGTACTTC. It encodes CASSRTSGSYEQYF.

V and J are TRBV28 and TRBJ2-7; the D gene is possibly TRBD1 (6 bases). CDR1 is MDHEN, CDR2 SYDVKM, per germline. CDR3 length equals 14 residues. V lost 5 bases to trimming and J lost 5 bases, with 16 bases between them. The CDR3 protein is CASSPAGTRHEQYF. In nucleotides, the CDR3 is TGTGCCAGCAGTCCAGCCGGGACAAGGCACGAGCAGTACTTC.

The chain links TRBV7-2 to TRBJ2-7, with D possibly being TRBD1 or TRBD2 (6 bases each). V was pared by 4 bases and J by 2 bases, with 15 bases between. CDR1 is SGHTA, CDR2 FQGNSA, per germline. CDR3 length: 15 amino acids. CDR3 bases: TGTGCCAGCAGCTCCCAGGGTGGGGGGCCCTACGAGCAGTACTTC. Translating it yields CASSSQGGGPYEQYF.

The gene calls are TRBV19 and TRBJ2-7; D perhaps matches TRBD1 (6 bases). V gave up 4 bases and J gave up 7 bases, with 20 bases separating them. The CDR3 runs 15 residues. Germline values: CDR1 LNHDA, CDR2 SQIVND (reference sequence). The CDR3 sequence is CASSTDRSEVWEQYF. Written as DNA, the CDR3 is TGTGCCAGTAGTACCGACAGGTCGGAGGTGTGGGAGCAGTACTTC.

The CDR3 coding sequence is TGTGCCTGGAATCCGGGACAGGGGAAAGGCTACACCTTC. Amino acid sequence: CAWNPGQGKGYTF. The chain employs TRBV30 and TRBJ1-2; TRBD1 aligns across 10 bases. CDR1 GTSNPN and CDR2 SVGIG come from the germline V gene (reference sequence). Trimming at V came to 4 bases and at J to 8 bases, leaving 7 bases not matched to a gene. The CDR3 has 13 amino acids.

V gene TRBV2 combines with J gene TRBJ1-3, with TRBD1 as a possible D gene (6 bases). The length of the CDR3 is 17 residues. The V and J ends lost 4 bases and 0 bases respectively, with 16 bases between them. Germline V lookup: CDR1 SNHLY, CDR2 FYNNEI. The CDR3 nucleotides are TGTGCCAGCAGTGGGATCGAAGGGGGTCACTCTGGAAACACCATATATTTT. Translating it yields CASSGIEGGHSGNTIYF. The full variable domain, in which reference TRBV2 and TRBJ1-3 provide the parts outside the CDR3, is EPEVTQTPSHQVTQMGQEVILRCVPISNHLYFYWYRQILGQKVEFLVSFYNNEISEKSEIFDDQFSVERPDGSNFTLKIRSTKLEDSAMYFCASSGIEGGHSGNTIYFGEGSWLTVV.

V is TRBV2 and J is TRBJ1-6; unclear D gene. V gave up 6 bases and J gave up 7 bases, with 7 bases separating them. This CDR3 region has 12 residues. In germline, CDR1 is SNHLY, CDR2 FYNNEI. DNA of the CDR3: TGTGCCAGCAGGGCTACCAATTCACCCCTCCACTTT. Translated, it gives CASRATNSPLHF. Combining the CDR3 with reference TRBV2 and TRBJ1-6 gives the whole variable domain EPEVTQTPSHQVTQMGQEVILRCVPISNHLYFYWYRQILGQKVEFLVSFYNNEISEKSEIFDDQFSVERPDGSNFTLKIRSTKLEDSAMYFCASRATNSPLHFGNGTRLTVT.

The CDR3 DNA reads TGTGCCAGCAGCAATAAAGGACAGGGGGAAGCTTTCTTT. As protein: CASSNKGQGEAFF. The rearrangement uses TRBV6-6 and TRBJ1-1; 9 positions match TRBD1. Germline V gene data show CDR1 as MNHNY and CDR2 as SVGAGI (reference sequence). Losses at the gene ends were 6 bases for V and 8 bases for J; bases not matched to a gene: 7. CDR3 length equals 13 residues.

V is TRBV7-2 and J is TRBJ1-6; TRBD1 is a possible D gene (6 bases). Germline V gene sequence: CDR1 SGHTA, CDR2 FQGNSA. Trimming stripped 1 base from V and 10 bases from J, with 11 bases between. The CDR3 has 14 residues. The CDR3 is CASSLDRVGSPLHF. The CDR3 nucleotides are TGTGCCAGCAGCTTAGACAGGGTAGGGTCACCCCTCCACTTT.

On this clone itself: Other DNA sequences in the sample encode the same CDR3. The V and J genes are TRBV5-1 and TRBJ2-1, with 8 bases that match TRBD1. CDR1 SGHRS and CDR2 YFSETQ come from the germline V gene. This CDR3 spans 15 amino acids. After removal of 4 bases from V and 0 bases from J, the junction contained 3 bases not matched to a gene. Here the CDR3 DNA reads TGCGCCAGCAGCCTCGGACAGGGCTCCTACAATGAGCAGTTCTTC. Translated: CASSLGQGSYNEQFF.